These T cell receptor beta chains were read from a single sample in a study of PD-L1 blockade in urothelial cancer. TCRdb keeps only in-frame clones here, not all; method: immunoSEQ multiplex PCR. The sample has 25,000 to 35,000 clones, around four fifths seen once. Specimen: PBMCs, collected around atezolizumab (anti-PD-L1) treatment. These receptors were taken from a man in his 70s with urothelial cancer. The CDR3 runs from the conserved cysteine through the conserved F or W. Fields, in order: V gene, D gene, clone size, J gene, CDR3 length, CDR3 DNA, CDR3 protein. A D gene is named only where the DNA matches it firmly. Rows give clone size only sometimes, using once, few, many, or a class for an expanded clone.

>TRBV2|.|.|TRBJ1-4|14
TGTGCCAGCAACCGGGACACCTTTAATGAAAAACTGTTTTTT
CASNRDTFNEKLFF
>TRBV28|.|.|TRBJ1-5|14
TGTGCCAGCATCCAATGGAACAGTCATCAGCCCCAGCATTTT
CASIQWNSHQPQHF
>TRBV6-1|.|.|TRBJ1-5|15
TGTGCCAGCAGCCCCGTGACAAATAGCAATCAGCCCCAGCATTTT
CASSPVTNSNQPQHF
>TRBV19|.|.|TRBJ1-2|13
TGTGCCAGTAGAACGGGAGACGTCTATGGCTACACCTTC
CASRTGDVYGYTF
>TRBV5-6|TRBD1|.|TRBJ2-2|15
TGTGCCAGCAGTCGTCGACAGGGGACCACCGGGGAGCTGTTTTTT
CASSRRQGTTGELFF
>TRBV6-5|.|.|TRBJ2-2|12
TGTGCCAGCAGCAGGGTCCTTGGGGAGCTGTTTTTT
CASSRVLGELFF
>TRBV5-1|TRBD1|.|TRBJ2-1|17
TGCGCCAGCAGCCCGGGACAGTCCCGCTTGACCTACAATGAGCAGTTCTTC
CASSPGQSRLTYNEQFF
>TRBV5-6|.|few|TRBJ2-2|15
TGTGCCAGCAGCGTACTCCCCCGAGGCACCGGGGAGCTGTTTTTT
CASSVLPRGTGELFF
>TRBV19|.|.|TRBJ2-7|12
TGTGCCAGTAGTATAGACGACAGGGAGCAGTACTTC
CASSIDDREQYF
>TRBV4-1|.|few|TRBJ2-7|13
TGCGCCAGCAGCCCATCCGCAGGGTACGAGCAGTACTTC
CASSPSAGYEQYF
>TRBV6-1|.|.|TRBJ2-1|14
TGTGCCAGCCCCCCCAGCGGCCTTAACAATGAGCAGTTCTTC
CASPPSGLNNEQFF
>TRBV9|TRBD2|.|TRBJ2-1|15
TGTGCCAGCAGCTCGGGGACTAGCGGACCCAATGAGCAGTTCTTC
CASSSGTSGPNEQFF
>TRBV9|.|few|TRBJ2-3|14
TGTGCCAGCAGCGCTGTCACTAGCACAGATACGCAGTATTTT
CASSAVTSTDTQYF
>TRBV2|TRBD1|.|TRBJ2-5|13
TGTGCCATCCCGGGACAGGGCTTAGAGACCCAGTACTTC
CAIPGQGLETQYF
>TRBV9|.|.|TRBJ2-3|14
TGTGCCAGCAGCGTAGAGACTAGAACAGATACGCAGTATTTT
CASSVETRTDTQYF
>TRBV19|TRBD1|.|TRBJ1-1|14
TGTGCCAGTAGTATCCAGGGGGCGAAAGCTGAAGCTTTCTTT
CASSIQGAKAEAFF
>TRBV19|TRBD2|.|TRBJ2-3|15
TGTGCCAGTAGTACCCTAGCGGGGGGGCCGGATACGCAGTATTTT
CASSTLAGGPDTQYF
>TRBV7-2|.|.|TRBJ1-2|12
TGTGCCAGCAGCTTATACCGAGATGGCTACACCTTC
CASSLYRDGYTF
>TRBV7-2|TRBD1|.|TRBJ2-7|14
TGTGCCAGCAGCTTAGGACAGGGGGCTGGCGAGCAGTACTTC
CASSLGQGAGEQYF
>TRBV20-1|.|.|TRBJ2-1|10
TGCAGTGTGCAGGGAAATGAGCAGTTCTTC
CSVQGNEQFF
>TRBV5-4|.|.|TRBJ2-1|17
TGTGCCAGCAGCCCTGGGACTCGCACTAGCTCCTACAATGAGCAGTTCTTC
CASSPGTRTSSYNEQFF
>TRBV6-6|.|.|TRBJ2-7|15
TGTGCCAGCAGTCCTCTAGGGGCCAGGGACTACGAGCAGTACTTC
CASSPLGARDYEQYF
>TRBV20-1|.|.|TRBJ1-1|11
TGCAGTGCTAGAGGACAAGCCGAAGCTTTCTTT
CSARGQAEAFF
>TRBV29-1|.|.|TRBJ2-7|14
TGCAGCGTCCTTACCGACAGGTCCTTCACCTCTCAGTACTTC
CSVLTDRSFTSQYF
>TRBV28|.|once|TRBJ2-7|15
TGTGCCAGCAGTTCGGCCAGGCTTAGCTCCTACGAGCAGTACTTC
CASSSARLSSYEQYF
>TRBV6-5|.|.|TRBJ1-3|15
TGTGCCAGCAGTCTGTCGGGGTCGAGGGGAAACACCATATATTTT
CASSLSGSRGNTIYF
>TRBV7-2|.|once|TRBJ1-4|16
TGTGCCAGCAGCCCTCCCGGGTTGCAGGGAGGTGAAAAACTGTTTTTT
CASSPPGLQGGEKLFF
>TRBV19|.|.|TRBJ1-2|15
TGTGCCAGTAGTAGTACAAGTGATGATAACTATGGCTACACCTTC
CASSSTSDDNYGYTF
>TRBV5-1|.|few|TRBJ1-5|15
TGCGCCAGCAGCCCTGGAGGGGATGCCGATCAGCCCCAGCATTTT
CASSPGGDADQPQHF
>TRBV27|.|once|TRBJ1-1|14
TGTGCCAGCAGTTTTGGGAAGGAGGGCACTGAAGCTTTCTTT
CASSFGKEGTEAFF
>TRBV6-6|.|.|TRBJ1-2|13
TGTGCCAGCAGTCCCCCCGCAGGGAATGGCTACACCTTC
CASSPPAGNGYTF
>TRBV4-1|.|few|TRBJ2-6|17
TGCGCCAGCAGCCCTTCACTCACAGGGAGTGGGGCCAACGTCCTGACTTTC
CASSPSLTGSGANVLTF
>TRBV19|TRBD2|.|TRBJ2-1|16
TGTGCCAGTATGGGACTAGCGGGGAGGTCCTACAATGAGCAGTTCTTC
CASMGLAGRSYNEQFF
>TRBV7-3|.|.|TRBJ2-7|13
TGTGCCAGCAGCGTCGGGACTCGCTACGAGCAGTACTTC
CASSVGTRYEQYF
>TRBV5-4|TRBD2|.|TRBJ2-5|14
TGTGCCAGCAGCTTTGGCGGGAGTCAAGAGACCCAGTACTTC
CASSFGGSQETQYF
>TRBV5-1|TRBD1|.|TRBJ2-7|15
TGCGCCAGCAGCTTGCCGGGACAGGGGGTCTACGAGCAGTACTTC
CASSLPGQGVYEQYF
>TRBV5-5|.|.|TRBJ1-5|15
TGTGCCAGCAGCTTGGATAGCTTTGACAATCAGCCCCAGCATTTT
CASSLDSFDNQPQHF
>TRBV6-1|.|.|TRBJ2-3|15
TGTGCCAGCAGTGGACTTAGGACAGTCGATAATACGCAGTATTTT
CASSGLRTVDNTQYF
>TRBV5-1|TRBD2|.|TRBJ2-3|16
TGCGCCAGCAGCGCCCGACTAGCGGGAAGCACAGATACGCAGTATTTT
CASSARLAGSTDTQYF
>TRBV19|.|.|TRBJ2-1|15
TGTGCCAGTATTGCCAGAGAAGGGGCATACAATGAGCAGTTCTTC
CASIAREGAYNEQFF